A single sample gave rise to the 14 T cell receptor beta chains below, sequenced in a study of CD8 T cells in Susac syndrome (dated by TCRdb to the late 2010s). Receptor libraries were prepared by the immunoSEQ multiplex PCR assay. RNA was extracted using the RNeasy kit, and roughly 0.5 to 1 microgram was reverse transcribed with random hexamers. Clones were called with MiXCR by TCRdb after fastp trimmed the public reads at Q25, and only in-frame beta chains were retained. Here each entry gathers all rows of one CDR3 protein and keeps the most common genes and DNA. The sample table lists under 200,000 distinct CDR3 sequences, approximately 96% of them with a count of one. The leading ten clones occupy approximately 0.089% of the sample. Sequencing input: CD4+ T cells from PBMCs. The receptors here all came from a human donor with Susac syndrome.

The CDR3 DNA reads TGCGCCAGCAGCCAAACTATGACTGGGGCCAACGTCCTGACTTTC. Its protein is CASSQTMTGANVLTF. The chain has TRBV4-3 and TRBJ2-6; D gene unclear. This CDR3 is 15 amino acids long. Trimming removed 2 bases at V and 2 bases at J, with 7 bases between. Germline V gene data show CDR1 as LGHNA and CDR2 as YSLEER.

This clonotype was seen once. The chain joins TRBV15 to TRBJ2-7; TRBD2 might be the D (6 bases). Germline V gene data show CDR1 as LNHNV and CDR2 as YYDKDF (reference sequence). V lost 2 bases, J lost 0 bases, and 11 bases lay in between. The CDR3 covers 15 residues. The CDR3 nucleotides read TGTGCCACCAGCAGACATGGGGACTCCTCCTACGAGCAGTACTTC. Encoded protein: CATSRHGDSSYEQYF.

This clonotype occurred once. This sequence joins TRBV11-2 and TRBJ2-1; the match to TRBD2 covers 9 bases. The CDR3 extends over 15 amino acids. V was clipped by 1 base and J by 5 bases; unmatched bases: 3. The germline V gene encodes CDR1 SGHAT and CDR2 FQNNGV. CDR3 amino acids: CASSLGGGAHNEQFF. The CDR3 DNA reads TGTGCCAGCAGCTTAGGCGGGGGGGCCCACAATGAGCAGTTCTTC. The whole variable domain, remainder taken from reference TRBV11-2 and TRBJ2-1, is EAGVAQSPRYKIIEKRQSVAFWCNPISGHATLYWYQQILGQGPKLLIQFQNNGVVDDSQLPKDRFSAERLKGVDSTLKIQPAKLEDSAVYLCASSLGGGAHNEQFFGPGTRLTVL.

The sample holds one count of this clonotype. V and J are TRBV30 and TRBJ1-1; D not resolved. CDR1 and CDR2 (germline): GTSNPN, SVGIG (reference sequence). Trimming stripped 2 bases from V and 3 bases from J, with 10 bases between. CDR3 length: 13 amino acids. CDR3 in amino acids: CAWSSSGYTEAFF. For the CDR3, the DNA is TGTGCCTGGAGTTCGTCCGGGTACACTGAAGCTTTCTTT. Based on the CDR3 plus reference TRBV30 and TRBJ1-1, the full variable domain is SQTIHQWPATLVQPVGSPLSLECTVEGTSNPNLYWYRQAAGRGLQLLFYSVGIGQISSEVPQNLSASRPQDRQFILSSKKLLLSDSGFYLCAWSSSGYTEAFFGQGTRLTVV.

The chain has TRBV4-3 and TRBJ2-2, with D possibly TRBD2 on 6 matching bases. CDR3 length: 16 residues. Germline lookup yields CDR1 LGHNA and CDR2 YSLEER. V was trimmed by 0 bases and J by 6 bases, leaving 14 bases between them. CDR3 in DNA: TGCGCCAGCAGCCAAGAACCTCCCGGAGGGGCCGGGGAGCTGTTTTTT. It specifies CASSQEPPGGAGELFF.

The chain is built from TRBV6-5 and TRBJ2-7; no clear D gene. This CDR3 spans 13 amino acids. Trimming removed 5 bases from V and 6 bases from J, with 14 bases in between. In germline, CDR1 is MNHEY, CDR2 SVGAGI. The CDR3 loop is CASSRPRFTEQYF. CDR3 nucleotide sequence: TGTGCCAGCAGTCGGCCTAGATTCACCGAGCAGTACTTC.

The chain links TRBV27 to TRBJ2-4; D uncertain. The CDR3 sequence is 15 residues long. The V gene's germline CDR1 is MNHEY and CDR2 SMNVEV (reference sequence). The germline V and J ends were trimmed by 5 bases and 0 bases, with 11 bases remaining between them. CDR3 sequence (DNA): TGTGCCAGCAGTCTCCTGACCGGAGCCAAAAACATTCAGTACTTC. Amino acids: CASSLLTGAKNIQYF.

This chain joins TRBV11-2 and TRBJ1-2; D remains ambiguous. With 3 bases removed from V and 7 bases from J, the gap between germline ends came to 15 bases. The CDR3 has 14 residues. Germline values: CDR1 SGHAT, CDR2 FQNNGV. The CDR3, as DNA: TGTGCCAGCAGCTTTCCCTCGGGTCTCGGTGGCTACACCTTC. This encodes CASSFPSGLGGYTF.

The chain joins TRBV20-1 to TRBJ1-1, with D perhaps matching TRBD1 (5 bases). This CDR3 is built from 15 residues. V was trimmed by 5 bases and J by 2 bases, leaving 18 bases between them. Looked up from germline, CDR1 is DFQATT and CDR2 is SNEGSKA (reference sequence). The CDR3 sequence is CSAQTAQIPNTEAFF. The CDR3 DNA reads TGCAGTGCTCAGACAGCGCAAATCCCTAACACTGAAGCTTTCTTT.

The chain has TRBV7-8 and TRBJ2-4; D is uncertain. This CDR3 has 17 residues. Per the germline V gene, CDR1 is SGHVS and CDR2 is FQNEAQ. The V end was cut by 5 bases, the J end by 1 base, with 18 bases between. For the CDR3, the DNA is TGTGCCAGCAGCCAAACGCTAGGTTATTCGGCCAAAAACATTCAGTACTTC. Its translation: CASSQTLGYSAKNIQYF. Full variable domain (outside the CDR3, taken from reference TRBV7-8 and TRBJ2-4): GAGVSQSPRYKVAKRGQDVALRCDPISGHVSLFWYQQALGQGPEFLTYFQNEAQLDKSGLPSDRFFAERPEGSVSTLKIQRTQQEDSAVYLCASSQTLGYSAKNIQYFGAGTRLSVL.

The rearrangement uses TRBV7-2 and TRBJ2-7; 7 bases align to TRBD2. CDR3 length: 14 amino acids. The V segment lost 5 bases and the J segment 2 bases; nucleotides outside the gene matches: 6. Germline CDR1 reads SGHTA; CDR2 reads FQGNSA. The DNA of the CDR3 is TGTGCCAGCAGCAAGAGGACTAGTACCTACGAGCAGTACTTC. Its translation is CASSKRTSTYEQYF.

The chain carries TRBV10-3 and TRBJ2-1; TRBD1 matches at 7 bases. In germline, CDR1 is ENHRY, CDR2 SYGVKD. Trimming at V came to 8 bases and at J to 1 base, leaving 2 bases not matched to a gene. The CDR3 is 13 residues long. DNA for the CDR3: TGTGCCATCCGGACAGGTTCCTACAATGAGCAGTTCTTC. Its translation: CAIRTGSYNEQFF.

The J gene is TRBJ2-3, the V gene TRBV18; D possibly corresponds to TRBD1 (6 bases). The CDR3 contains 15 residues. Germline CDR1 KGHSH, CDR2 LQKENI. The germline V and J ends were trimmed by 3 bases and 2 bases, with 12 bases remaining between them. In DNA, the CDR3 is TGTGCCAGCTCACCGGCAGGGGCGGACACAGATACGCAGTATTTT. Protein: CASSPAGADTDTQYF.

The chain uses TRBV19 and TRBJ2-2; 10 positions match TRBD2. CDR1 and CDR2 (germline): LNHDA, SQIVND (reference sequence). V was clipped by 7 bases and J by 3 bases; unmatched bases: 14. CDR3 length: 18 amino acids. The CDR3 DNA is TGTGCCAGTACCCGGGATAGCGGGGGGCGTGTATACACCGGGGAGCTGTTTTTT. Translation: CASTRDSGGRVYTGELFF.